The entry that follows covers one T cell receptor (beta chain) sequence. UMI-labeled 5' RACE produced the TCR beta libraries. From the 5' RACE reads, TCRdb lists one entry per CDR3 protein and no DNA. The sample totals 2,500 to 3,500 distinct CDR3 sequences; its top ten clones hold 33%. CDR1 and CDR2 (germline): DFQATT, SNEGSKA (reference sequence). This CDR3 is built from 14 residues. The PBMC came from buffy coats of healthy donors. The data are from a study of human CD8 memory T cell subsets. The sequencing input was CD8+ T cells from PBMCs. The chain uses TRBV20-1 and TRBJ2-3; TCRdb designates TRBD2, a call that cannot be tested without DNA. This sequence originates from a human donor in good health. CDR3 residues: CSALGLAGADTQYF.